These 25 T cell receptor beta chains originate from one sample sequenced in a study of blood T cell repertoires in COVID-19. Libraries were prepared by immunoSEQ multiplex PCR; TCRdb keeps only in-frame clonotypes and omits some of them. The repertoire holds 100,000 to 150,000 clones, with 80% to 90% as singletons. Sample: peripheral blood. The receptors stem from a woman aged 60 to 75 with acute or convalescent COVID-19.

The chain uses TRBV6-5 and TRBJ2-3; 10 bases agree with TRBD2. V shed 8 bases and J 0 bases; nucleotides not matched to a gene: 5. The V gene's germline CDR1 is MNHEY and CDR2 SVGAGI. The CDR3 runs to 15 residues. The CDR3 bases are TGTGCCAGCGGAGGGACTAGCGATAGCACAGATACGCAGTATTTT. Translating it yields CASGGTSDSTDTQYF.

This chain connects TRBV5-4 to TRBJ2-2; 9 bases are a match to TRBD2. This CDR3 has 16 amino acids. Germline trimming cut 1 base from V and 6 bases from J; bases unmatched to any gene: 7. From germline, CDR1 is SGHNT and CDR2 YYREEE (reference sequence). The CDR3 is CASSLRGTSLAGELFF. CDR3 bases: TGTGCCAGCAGCTTGAGGGGGACTAGCTTGGCCGGGGAGCTGTTTTTT.

This clone has a handful of counts. The rearrangement uses TRBV28 and TRBJ2-6, with 10 bases fitting TRBD1. The V segment lost 4 bases and the J segment 0 bases; nucleotides outside the gene matches: 21. From germline, CDR1 is MDHEN and CDR2 SYDVKM. The CDR3 covers 23 residues. Written as DNA, the CDR3 is TGTGCCAGCAGTTCAAAATACCCCGGGACAGGGGATACAGTAAGCTCTGGGGCCAACGTCCTGACTTTC. It specifies CASSSKYPGTGDTVSSGANVLTF.

In DNA, the CDR3 is TGTGCCAGCACCGGGACTAGCGGCAATGAGCAGTTCTTC. Its protein product is CASTGTSGNEQFF. V and J are TRBV6-5 and TRBJ2-1; TRBD2 agrees at 11 bases. This CDR3 is built from 13 residues. Germline V gene lookup returns CDR1 MNHEY and CDR2 SVGAGI. Unmatched junction bases numbered 2, after V lost 7 bases and J lost 6 bases.

The chain links TRBV19 to TRBJ1-6; a possible D gene is TRBD1 (5 bases). CDR1 and CDR2 (germline): LNHDA, SQIVND (reference sequence). The V gene lost 5 bases and the J gene lost 7 bases, with 12 bases spanning the gap. This CDR3 contains 14 residues. The CDR3 is CASSVTAGNSPLHF. The CDR3 DNA sequence: TGTGCCAGTAGTGTGACGGCAGGGAATTCACCCCTCCACTTT.

This chain connects TRBV7-9 to TRBJ2-1; TRBD2 is a possible D gene (7 bases). Per the germline V gene, CDR1 is SEHNR and CDR2 is FQNEAQ (reference sequence). The V end lost 6 bases, the J end lost 2 bases, and 17 bases lay between the germline ends. The CDR3 is 16 residues long. CDR3 protein: CASRRSGGAAYNEQFF. The DNA for the CDR3 is TGTGCCAGCAGGCGCTCTGGGGGGGCTGCCTACAATGAGCAGTTCTTC.

The V call is TRBV5-1, the J call TRBJ2-2, with D perhaps matching TRBD1 (5 bases). Trimming stripped 0 bases from V and 6 bases from J, with 9 bases between. In germline, CDR1 is SGHRS, CDR2 YFSETQ. The CDR3 runs to 14 residues. The CDR3 DNA follows: TGCGCCAGCAGCTTGGCCGAAGGGGCCGGGGAGCTGTTTTTT. Encoded protein: CASSLAEGAGELFF.

For this clone: The same CDR3 arises from other DNA sequences in this sample as well. CDR3 residues: CASRLLAESSYEQYF. CDR3 sequence (DNA): TGCGCCAGCAGATTACTAGCGGAGAGCTCCTACGAGCAGTACTTC. This sequence joins TRBV5-1 and TRBJ2-7, with 8 nucleotides matching TRBD2. Trimming took 5 bases from V and 0 from J; bases not matched to a gene: 7. Germline CDR1 reads SGHRS; CDR2 reads YFSETQ. The CDR3 has 15 residues.

The rearrangement joins TRBV19 to TRBJ1-5, with TRBD1 matching over 10 bases. Germline V gives CDR1 LNHDA, CDR2 SQIVND (reference sequence). This CDR3 is 16 amino acids long. V was clipped by 4 bases and J by 7 bases; unmatched bases: 10. CDR3 nucleotides: TGTGCCAGTAGTACCGGGACAGGGGCAAAGGAACAGCCCCAGCATTTT. Amino acids: CASSTGTGAKEQPQHF.

The rearrangement joins TRBV19 to TRBJ2-7; TRBD2 aligns across 11 bases. The J segment lost 2 bases and the V segment lost 4 bases, leaving 4 bases of the junction unmatched. Germline V CDR1 and CDR2: LNHDA, SQIVND (reference sequence). This CDR3 is built from 15 residues. The CDR3 sequence is CASSTIAGGPYEQYF. In nucleotides, the CDR3 is TGTGCCAGTAGTACAATAGCGGGAGGGCCCTACGAGCAGTACTTC.

By share, this clone ranks as medium-sized. This sequence joins TRBV7-9 and TRBJ1-4, with 9 bases matching TRBD1. The CDR3 length is 15 residues. Germline V gene sequence: CDR1 SEHNR, CDR2 FQNEAQ (reference sequence). With V trimmed by 6 bases and J by 5 bases, 7 bases remained unmatched. The CDR3: CASSPSTGGNEKLFF. In DNA form, the CDR3 reads TGTGCCAGCAGTCCCTCGACAGGGGGGAATGAAAAACTGTTTTTT.

This chain joins TRBV28 and TRBJ2-3, with 8 bases that match TRBD1. Germline assignment: CDR1 MDHEN and CDR2 SYDVKM. This CDR3 contains 15 residues. J was trimmed by 3 bases and V by 2 bases; bases with no gene match: 4. The CDR3 region is CASSLLDRVTDTQYF. The CDR3 nucleotides are TGTGCCAGCAGTTTACTGGACAGGGTTACAGATACGCAGTATTTT.

The chain employs TRBV6-6 and TRBJ1-2; possible D gene TRBD1, 6 bases. There are 15 residues in the CDR3. Germline V gene lookup returns CDR1 MNHNY and CDR2 SVGAGI (reference sequence). V shed 4 bases and J shed 0 bases, with 12 bases lying between them. The CDR3 DNA reads as TGTGCCAGCAGTTCCCGGGACACCTCTAACTATGGCTACACCTTC. This sequence encodes CASSSRDTSNYGYTF.

The V and J genes are TRBV5-1 and TRBJ1-6; D unresolved. CDR1 SGHRS and CDR2 YFSETQ come from the germline V gene. V shed 1 base and J shed 4 bases, with 9 bases lying between them. The CDR3 is 15 residues long. The CDR3 region is CASSLRPDYNSPLHF. CDR3 nucleotide sequence: TGCGCCAGCAGCTTGCGCCCAGATTATAATTCACCCCTCCACTTT.

V is TRBV25-1 and J is TRBJ2-1; 8 bases map to TRBD1. The trim removed 5 bases at V and 5 bases at J, leaving 5 bases unmatched. Germline values: CDR1 MGHDK, CDR2 SYGVNS. CDR3 length equals 14 residues. CDR3 bases: TGTGCCAGCAGTCCAGGGGGCTACGACAATGAGCAGTTCTTC. This encodes CASSPGGYDNEQFF.

This clone was detected once. This chain joins TRBV19 and TRBJ1-1; no reliable D call. The length of the CDR3 is 12 residues. Trimming took 6 bases from V and 3 from J, leaving 8 bases between them. In germline, CDR1 is LNHDA, CDR2 SQIVND (reference sequence). The CDR3 loop reads CASREGYTEAFF. The CDR3 DNA follows: TGTGCCAGTAGGGAGGGCTACACTGAAGCTTTCTTT.

V gene TRBV2 combines with J gene TRBJ2-4; 8 nucleotides agree with TRBD1. This CDR3 region has 16 residues. J was trimmed by 7 bases and V by 4 bases; bases with no gene match: 12. Germline V gene data show CDR1 as SNHLY and CDR2 as FYNNEI. CDR3 sequence: CASSGDGDRGGNIQYF. The DNA of the CDR3 is TGTGCCAGCAGTGGGGACGGCGACAGGGGCGGGAACATTCAGTACTTC.

The rearrangement joins TRBV6-2 or TRBV6-3 to TRBJ2-4; no clear D. Germline values: CDR1 MNHEY, CDR2 SVGEGT. The V end was cut by 0 bases, the J end by 6 bases, with 12 bases between. The CDR3 extends over 15 amino acids. Here the CDR3 DNA reads TGTGCCAGCAGTTACTCGACAACATCTGCAAACATTCAGTACTTC. Protein product: CASSYSTTSANIQYF.

The gene calls are TRBV15 and TRBJ2-1; maybe TRBD2 (6 bases). This CDR3 has 13 residues. In germline, CDR1 is LNHNV, CDR2 YYDKDF (reference sequence). Between the trimmed V and J ends, which lost 8 bases and 10 bases, there was a span of 18 bases. CDR3 coding DNA: TGTGCCACCCGTAGCGGCTACCCTGGGGAGCAGTTCTTC. Translated, it gives CATRSGYPGEQFF.

This rearrangement joins TRBV9 to TRBJ2-1; 7 bases are a match to TRBD2. J was trimmed by 7 bases and V by 2 bases; bases with no gene match: 15. In germline, CDR1 is SGDLS, CDR2 YYNGEE. CDR3 size: 17 residues. The CDR3 loop is CASSVGPLAGVQNEQFF. The CDR3 DNA is TGTGCCAGCAGCGTGGGCCCCCTGGCGGGAGTTCAGAATGAGCAGTTCTTC.

V usage is TRBV3-1 (or the pseudogene TRBV3-2) and J usage is TRBJ1-4; D might be TRBD1 (5 bases). The CDR3 length is 16 residues. In germline, CDR1 is LGHDT, CDR2 YNNKEL (reference sequence). Trimming left V 1 base short and J 8 bases short, with 17 bases between. The chain's CDR3 is CASSQGLQGLSEKLFF. The CDR3 DNA is TGTGCCAGCAGCCAAGGACTCCAGGGTTTGTCCGAAAAACTGTTTTTT.

The chain uses TRBV6-6 and TRBJ2-7, with 8 bases identical to TRBD2. This CDR3 is built from 16 residues. In germline, CDR1 is MNHNY, CDR2 SVGAGI (reference sequence). The V segment lost 2 bases and the J segment 3 bases; nucleotides outside the gene matches: 9. CDR3 nucleotides: TGTGCCAGCAGTTACACGCCGGGGGGGGCTGGCTACGAGCAGTACGTC. Protein product: CASSYTPGGAGYEQYV.

This clone was seen a few times. The chain combines TRBV30 with TRBJ1-2; no clear D gene. With 5 bases removed from V and 0 bases from J, the gap between germline ends came to 16 bases. This CDR3 region has 15 residues. Per the germline V gene, CDR1 is GTSNPN and CDR2 is SVGIG (reference sequence). CDR3 in amino acids: CAWRLRGQTNYGYTF. CDR3 in DNA: TGTGCCTGGCGTTTAAGAGGGCAGACTAACTATGGCTACACCTTC.

The chain is built from TRBV3-1 (or the pseudogene TRBV3-2) and TRBJ2-1; TRBD2 is a possible D gene (6 bases). The V and J ends lost 7 bases and 0 bases respectively, with 13 bases between them. The CDR3 extends over 15 amino acids. Germline loops: CDR1 LGHDT, CDR2 YNNKEL (reference sequence). CDR3: CASNLRGYSYNEQFF. DNA of the CDR3: TGTGCCAGCAATCTTCGGGGGTACTCCTACAATGAGCAGTTCTTC.

This sequence joins TRBV7-3 and TRBJ2-1, with D tentatively TRBD2 (6 bases). The CDR3 has 13 amino acids. From germline, CDR1 is SGHTA and CDR2 FQGTGA. Deletions cut 5 bases from V and 4 bases from J, with 9 bases between. CDR3 protein: CASSPGTYNEQFF. The DNA for the CDR3 is TGTGCCAGCAGCCCCGGGACTTACAATGAGCAGTTCTTC.